Listed here are 5 T cell receptor beta chains from one sample, sequenced in a study of T cells expressing NK-cell markers. TCRdb re-called the 5' RACE reads and gives one entry per CDR3 protein, without DNA. In all, the sample yields 300,000 to 500,000 distinct CDR3 sequences. Material for sequencing was blood T cells: a sorted CD56 or NKG2C T cell subset, CD4+ or CD8+ T cells, or bulk PBMC T cells (not recorded which). Receptors originate from a woman aged 45-60 years in good health.

The J gene is TRBJ1-6, the V gene TRBV12-3 or TRBV12-4. The CDR3 runs 16 residues. CDR3 loop: CASSLGQPKTNSPLHF.

This sequence joins TRBV20-1 and TRBJ1-2; TCRdb names TRBD1, which stays unverified in the absence of DNA. CDR3 size: 16 residues. The V gene's germline CDR1 is DFQATT and CDR2 SNEGSKA (reference sequence). CDR3 protein: CSAESRDPRKGYGYTF.

The chain carries TRBV4-1 and TRBJ2-7; without DNA, the TCRdb call of TRBD2 cannot be checked. The CDR3 loop spans 15 amino acids. From germline, CDR1 is MGHRA and CDR2 YSYEKL. The CDR3 sequence: CASSQGTSGFYEQYF.

The V gene is TRBV5-1, the J gene TRBJ2-1; TCRdb indicates TRBD1, and absent DNA this call remains unverified. This CDR3 contains 16 residues. The V gene's germline CDR1 is SGHRS and CDR2 YFSETQ. The CDR3 loop is CASSSSPTGEYNEQFF.

The J gene is TRBJ2-2, the V gene TRBV10-3; without DNA, the TCRdb call of TRBD2 cannot be checked. The CDR3 totals 15 residues. The germline V gene encodes CDR1 ENHRY and CDR2 SYGVKD. This CDR3 reads CAISDGSKYTGELFF.